The present T cell receptor (beta chain) was sequenced within a study of human T cells and chemical hapten exposure. Study-wide background: Mainly, slight library volume differences in the pool made TCR yields vary.

V was trimmed by 4 bases and J by 0 bases, leaving 10 bases between them. The CDR3 has 14 residues. Germline values: CDR1 SGHAT, CDR2 FQNNGV. RNA extraction used unfractionated whole blood as the source of total RNA. Study-wide results and caveats: TCRs exceeding a frequency of 1 in 1000 stayed unchanged under DPC sensitization.

In this sample, this clonotype turned up many times. Its antigen is not identified. Each cDNA molecule in the library carried unique molecular identifiers. MiXCR, applied by TCRdb to the 5' RACE reads, yields one record per CDR3 protein. The sample has approximately 140,000 distinct CDR3 sequences; over 3.5% are singletons. The TCR sequence derives from a female donor in good health. V and J are TRBV11-2 and TRBJ2-7; D is perhaps TRBD2 (5 bases). The CDR3 spells CASSYLAVSYEQYF. The CDR3 DNA is TGTGCCAGCAGCTATCTAGCTGTCTCCTACGAGCAGTACTTC. Filled out from reference TRBV11-2 and TRBJ2-7, the complete variable domain reads EAGVAQSPRYKIIEKRQSVAFWCNPISGHATLYWYQQILGQGPKLLIQFQNNGVVDDSQLPKDRFSAERLKGVDSTLKIQPAKLEDSAVYLCASSYLAVSYEQYFGPGTRLTVT.